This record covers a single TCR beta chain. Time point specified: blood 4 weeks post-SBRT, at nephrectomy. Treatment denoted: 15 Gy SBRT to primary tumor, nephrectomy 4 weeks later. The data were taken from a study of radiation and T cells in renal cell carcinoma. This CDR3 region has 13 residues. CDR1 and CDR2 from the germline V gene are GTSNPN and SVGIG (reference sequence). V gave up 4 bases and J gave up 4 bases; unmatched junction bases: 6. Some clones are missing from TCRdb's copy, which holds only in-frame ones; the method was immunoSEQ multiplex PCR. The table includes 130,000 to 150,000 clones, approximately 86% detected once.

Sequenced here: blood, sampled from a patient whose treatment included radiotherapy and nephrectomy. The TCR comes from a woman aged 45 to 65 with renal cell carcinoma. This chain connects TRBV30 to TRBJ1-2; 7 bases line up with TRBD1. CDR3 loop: CAWNTGQIYGYTF. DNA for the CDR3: TGTGCCTGGAACACGGGACAGATCTATGGCTACACCTTC.